A single sample gave rise to the 25 T cell receptor beta chains below, sequenced in a study of blood T cell repertoires in COVID-19. This table comes from immunoSEQ multiplex PCR, and its TCRdb copy is limited to in-frame clones, with some not included. The table includes some 11,000 clones, approximately 85% detected once. The sample consisted of peripheral blood. The receptors derive from a man aged 45-65 years with active COVID-19.

The V call is TRBV25-1, the J call TRBJ2-3; 11 bases are shared with TRBD2. V lost 6 bases and J lost 0; bases outside the gene matches: 5. Germline V gene sequence: CDR1 MGHDK, CDR2 SYGVNS. This CDR3 region has 16 residues. In nucleotides, the CDR3 is TGTGCCAGCAGAACTAGCGGGGGCTCTAGCACAGATACGCAGTATTTT. Translation gives CASRTSGGSSTDTQYF.

The genes are TRBV4-1 and TRBJ2-5; 10 nucleotides match TRBD2. The V gene end was trimmed by 1 base and the J gene end by 1 base; junction bases not matched to a gene: 6. There are 17 residues in the CDR3. Germline V CDR1 and CDR2: MGHRA, YSYEKL. The CDR3 region is CASSQVPGLASQETQYF. Here the CDR3 DNA reads TGCGCCAGCAGCCAAGTTCCGGGACTAGCGAGCCAAGAGACCCAGTACTTC.

This CDR3 is CSVEGLSRGYTF. In DNA, the CDR3 is TGCAGCGTTGAAGGACTCAGTAGAGGCTACACCTTC. The chain carries TRBV29-1 and TRBJ1-2; D gene ambiguous. CDR1 and CDR2 from the germline V gene are SQVTM and ANQGSEA. V was clipped by 1 base and J by 8 bases, with 11 bases between them. The CDR3 totals 12 residues.

The V gene is TRBV24-1, the J gene TRBJ2-7, with a tentative D call TRBD1 (5 bases). The length of the CDR3 is 14 residues. The V and J ends lost 4 bases and 0 bases respectively, with 9 bases between them. Germline V lookup: CDR1 KGHDR, CDR2 SFDVKD. DNA of the CDR3: TGTGCCACCAGTGAGGATGACAGCTCCTACGAGCAGTACTTC. Residues: CATSEDDSSYEQYF.

The chain has TRBV27 and TRBJ2-1, with D maybe TRBD2 (5 bases). This CDR3 region has 13 residues. Germline lookup yields CDR1 MNHEY and CDR2 SMNVEV (reference sequence). V was shortened by 10 bases and J by 4 bases, with 14 bases between the two germline ends. Here the CDR3 DNA reads TGTGCCACCAGGCTAGCAATATACAATGAGCAGTTCTTC. Encoded protein: CATRLAIYNEQFF.

The DNA for the CDR3 is TGTGCCAGCAGCCGCGGAGAGTCCTACGAGCAGTACTTC. Residues: CASSRGESYEQYF. The chain links TRBV3-1 (or the pseudogene TRBV3-2) to TRBJ2-7; no clear D gene. V shed 4 bases and J shed 1 base, with 8 bases lying between them. Germline CDR1 reads LGHDT; CDR2 reads YNNKEL (reference sequence). The CDR3 sequence is 13 residues long.

This chain connects TRBV4-2 to TRBJ2-7; 14 nucleotides line up with TRBD2. Germline CDR1 and CDR2: LGHNA and YNFKEQ. The CDR3 has 15 amino acids. The junction had 8 bases not matched to a gene; V was cut back by 0 bases and J by 13 bases. The CDR3 is CASSQEVGTSGSIYF. The CDR3 region has the DNA TGTGCCAGCAGCCAAGAAGTTGGGACTAGCGGGAGTATTTACTTC.

This chain uses TRBV6-6 with TRBJ2-2, with 7 bases aligning to TRBD2. Trimming at V came to 4 bases and at J to 6 bases, leaving 5 bases not matched to a gene. The CDR3 is 14 amino acids. Germline loops: CDR1 MNHNY, CDR2 SVGAGI (reference sequence). Here the CDR3 reads CASSSMTSPGELFF. The CDR3 DNA reads as TGTGCCAGCAGTTCTATGACTAGCCCCGGGGAGCTGTTTTTT.

V and J are TRBV29-1 and TRBJ2-2; tentatively, D is TRBD1 (6 bases). The CDR3 runs to 13 residues. Trimming stripped 7 bases from V and 8 bases from J, with 17 bases between. Germline-derived CDR1 and CDR2 are SQVTM and ANQGSEA. CDR3 nucleotide sequence: TGCAGCGGCACACAGGGATCGGGGGGGGAGCTGTTTTTT. Its protein product is CSGTQGSGGELFF.

A few counts support this clone. V usage is TRBV28 and J usage is TRBJ2-3, with D tentatively TRBD1 (5 bases). V was shortened by 3 bases and J by 5 bases, with 15 bases between the two germline ends. The CDR3 sequence is 15 residues long. Germline CDR1 MDHEN, CDR2 SYDVKM. CDR3 region: CASSLTGPQGDTQYF. The CDR3 DNA reads TGTGCCAGCAGTTTGACCGGGCCTCAGGGAGATACGCAGTATTTT.

The rearrangement links TRBV19 to TRBJ2-7, with 7 bases lining up with TRBD2. From germline, CDR1 is LNHDA and CDR2 SQIVND (reference sequence). This CDR3 comprises 14 residues. The V gene end was trimmed by 5 bases and the J gene end by 4 bases; junction bases not matched to a gene: 8. The CDR3 region is CASSAGVGYYEQYF. The DNA of the CDR3 is TGTGCCAGTAGTGCGGGAGTGGGATATTACGAGCAGTACTTC.

This chain uses TRBV6-4 with TRBJ2-3, with TRBD2 matching over 10 bases. Per germline, CDR1 MRHNA and CDR2 SNTAGT. The ends lost 3 bases at V and 5 bases at J; junction bases unmatched: 17. There are 19 residues in the CDR3. The chain's CDR3 is CASSDPCPTSGISGDTQYF. CDR3 bases: TGTGCCAGCAGTGATCCATGCCCCACTAGCGGGATTTCCGGAGATACGCAGTATTTT.

The J gene is TRBJ2-7, the V gene TRBV28; 7 bases are shared with TRBD1. This CDR3 is 18 amino acids long. V dropped 6 bases and J dropped 0; count of bases not matched to a gene: 17. Germline V gives CDR1 MDHEN, CDR2 SYDVKM. The CDR3 is CASSQRAGTAFSSYEQYF. CDR3 bases: TGTGCCAGCAGCCAGCGAGCCGGGACAGCATTTAGCTCCTACGAGCAGTACTTC.

The J gene is TRBJ2-7, the V gene TRBV5-1; TRBD1 aligns across 9 bases. Per the germline V gene, CDR1 is SGHRS and CDR2 is YFSETQ. After removal of 4 bases from V and 3 bases from J, the junction contained 5 bases not matched to a gene. The CDR3 length is 14 residues. In DNA form, the CDR3 reads TGCGCCAGCAGCCCAGGGACAGGGATCTACGAGCAGTACTTC. It encodes CASSPGTGIYEQYF.

The rearrangement links TRBV28 to TRBJ2-5; 12 nucleotides align to TRBD1. The CDR3 totals 19 residues. Per germline, CDR1 MDHEN and CDR2 SYDVKM. The V gene end was trimmed by 6 bases and the J gene end by 3 bases; junction bases not matched to a gene: 17. The CDR3 DNA reads as TGTGCCAGCAGCCAATCTCGTGCCGGGACAGGGGGCCCTAAAGAGACCCAGTACTTC. Translation gives CASSQSRAGTGGPKETQYF.

The gene calls are TRBV9 and TRBJ1-1; TRBD1 aligns across 9 bases. CDR1 and CDR2 from the germline V gene are SGDLS and YYNGEE. V dropped 3 bases and J dropped 4; count of bases not matched to a gene: 4. This CDR3 contains 14 residues. The DNA of the CDR3 is TGTGCCAGCAGCGAGGGGACAGGGACCACTGAAGCTTTCTTT. Protein: CASSEGTGTTEAFF.

This sequence joins TRBV28 and TRBJ2-7; TRBD2 matches 13 bases. J was trimmed by 4 bases and V by 7 bases; bases with no gene match: 4. Germline assignment: CDR1 MDHEN and CDR2 SYDVKM. The CDR3 consists of 14 residues. DNA of the CDR3: TGTGCCAGCACACCGGGACTAGCGGGATACGAGCAGTACTTC. Translated: CASTPGLAGYEQYF.

V usage is TRBV5-5 and J usage is TRBJ1-2, with 7 bases that match TRBD1. From germline, CDR1 is SGHKS and CDR2 YYEKEE (reference sequence). With V trimmed by 4 bases and J by 6 bases, 12 bases remained unmatched. This CDR3 has 15 amino acids. The CDR3 bases are TGTGCCAGCAGCCAAAAAGAGACAGGGTCGGATGGCTACACCTTC. Protein sequence: CASSQKETGSDGYTF.

The V gene is TRBV6-2 or TRBV6-3, the J gene TRBJ1-1, with 7 nucleotides matching TRBD1. The V gene end was trimmed by 1 base and the J gene end by 1 base; junction bases not matched to a gene: 9. The CDR3 extends over 17 amino acids. Germline CDR1 and CDR2: MNHEY and SVGEGT. The CDR3 nucleotides are TGTGCCAGCAGTTACTTAATGAGGACAGGAAAGAACACTGAAGCTTTCTTT. Translated: CASSYLMRTGKNTEAFF.

The chain uses TRBV4-2 and TRBJ2-7; TRBD2 matches 10 bases. The CDR3 contains 15 residues. Germline CDR1 reads LGHNA; CDR2 reads YNFKEQ. The trim removed 4 bases at V and 4 bases at J, leaving 7 bases unmatched. CDR3 region: CASSPEREGRYEQYF. In DNA form, the CDR3 reads TGTGCCAGCAGCCCCGAGCGGGAGGGCCGATACGAGCAGTACTTC.

The chain is built from TRBV11-2 and TRBJ2-1; D is uncertain. The CDR3 has 15 amino acids. Trimming stripped 3 bases from V and 0 bases from J, with 9 bases between. The germline CDR1 and CDR2 sequences are SGHAT and FQNNGV. The DNA of the CDR3 is TGTGCCAGCAGCTTTGGCGGTTCCTCCTACAATGAGCAGTTCTTC. This codes for CASSFGGSSYNEQFF.

By its share, this clone is medium-sized. The chain recombines TRBV24-1 with TRBJ2-7; 7 bases are shared with TRBD2. From germline, CDR1 is KGHDR and CDR2 SFDVKD. CDR3 size: 15 residues. The trim removed 5 bases at V and 5 bases at J, leaving 11 bases unmatched. In nucleotides, the CDR3 is TGTGCCACCAGTGGGGGGGTTGGCGGGAGCGACGAGCAGTACTTC. Translating gives CATSGGVGGSDEQYF.

The chain is built from TRBV5-1 and TRBJ2-7, with D hard to call. Germline V CDR1 and CDR2: SGHRS, YFSETQ. The CDR3 has 11 residues. V lost 0 bases, J lost 6 bases, and 4 bases lay in between. CDR3 in DNA: TGCGCCAGCAGCTTGGCAGGCGAGCAGTACTTC. Amino acids: CASSLAGEQYF.

The rearrangement uses TRBV7-9 and TRBJ2-1; TRBD2 matches 11 bases. The germline V gene encodes CDR1 SEHNR and CDR2 FQNEAQ (reference sequence). With 0 bases clipped from V and 7 bases from J, the junction kept 5 bases outside the gene matches. The CDR3 is made up of 16 amino acids. As DNA, the CDR3 is TGTGCCAGCAGCTTAGCACCTCTAGCGGGAGGTAATGAGCAGTTCTTC. Its translation is CASSLAPLAGGNEQFF.

The CDR3 protein is CASSSLAGGPNEQYF. CDR3 in DNA: TGTGCCAGCAGTTCGCTAGCGGGAGGGCCCAACGAGCAGTACTTC. The chain recombines TRBV27 with TRBJ2-7; 12 bases fit TRBD2. Germline-derived CDR1 and CDR2 are MNHEY and SMNVEV (reference sequence). The CDR3 runs 15 residues. The V gene end was trimmed by 4 bases and the J gene end by 5 bases; junction bases not matched to a gene: 6.